This T cell receptor beta chain stems from a study of blood T cell repertoires in COVID-19 (TCRdb year 2020). Broadly, across the study: Samples from collaborators originated in the United States, Italy and Spain and spanned both the acute and convalescent phases of COVID-19. The prospective study material was composed of cDNA or gDNA derived from T cells, B-cell-depleted T cells, or PBMCs. Deeply sampled blood TCRbeta repertoires from subjects exposed to, actively infected with, or recovered from COVID-19 were included in the dataset. A freely available public database, intended as a resource for researchers studying the immune response to SARS-CoV-2, is where the repertoires were released. The samples were drawn from two sources: the first 160 participants of the ongoing ImmuneRACE study, and 1,000 to 1,500 subjects contributed by 6 global collaborators. A de-identified subject ID, COVID-19 status, age in years and sex were almost always included in the sample metadata. HLA class I and class II types, where available, came from metadata supplied by the sample provider rather than from assay-based typing. Beyond this particular receptor, the publication reports: The quantity of clinical and demographic metadata differed by source and by participant and was supplied without curation.

Each collaborating institution followed its own protocols to collect whole blood in K2EDTA tubes. For TCRbeta analysis, collaborators shipped samples in one of three forms: frozen whole blood, isolated PBMCs, or DNA extracted from either of those sample types. The immunoSEQ Assay, a bias-controlled multiplex PCR, was used to amplify TCRbeta CDR3 regions from genomic DNA. Turning to the authors' computational methods: Nucleated cell counts per sample were estimated from amplification of reference gene primers within the assay. To quantify the absolute abundance of each unique TCRbeta CDR3 rearrangement, sequence reads were collapsed and filtered. For each sample, productive Simpson clonality was calculated as the square root of Simpson's diversity index across productive rearrangements. The table comes from immuneACCESS by way of TCRdb, which keeps in-frame sequences with V and J called. Part of the clones is missing from these tables; in studies checked, under half for an unresolved V gene and the rest for unknown reasons. V and J calls and clone size are given by that table; D and trimming were obtained from the DNA. The sample yields 15,000 to 20,000 clones; roughly four fifths were counted once. The ten largest clones represent about a quarter of the sample.

In regard to this clone: Its antigen is still unknown. There are no base qualities to consult, and no much larger clone falls within one base.

Sample: peripheral blood. The source of this sequence is a woman in her 70s with active COVID-19.

The CDR3 in this case is CASSVSASGIYEQYF. The DNA sequence follows: TGTGCCAGCAGCGTGTCGGCTAGCGGGATATACGAGCAGTACTTC. The sequence joins TRBV9 to TRBJ2-7; TRBD2 aligns with 9 central bases. For CDR1 and CDR2, the germline V gene lists SGDLS and YYNGEE. Spanning cysteine to phenylalanine, the CDR3 consists of 15 amino acids. Just the 45-base CDR3 DNA is kept, in frame starting at base 1. Trimmed from V: 2 bases; trimmed from J: 4 bases; junction bases lacking a gene match: 7.